This T cell receptor (beta chain) was sequenced for a study of blood T cell repertoires in COVID-19. Across the whole study: Italy, Spain and the United States were the sources of the convalescent and acute COVID-19 samples. PBMCs, B-cell-depleted T cells, or T cells were the source of the cDNA or gDNA that made up the material.

Trimming took 6 bases from V and 4 from J; bases not matched to a gene: 11. The CDR3 runs to 15 residues. The germline V gene encodes CDR1 LNHDA and CDR2 SQIVND (reference sequence). Across about two dozen US areas, participants ranged in age from roughly 18 to 95 years. Symptom resolution, clearance, or two negative PCRs marked donors in Cohort 3 as recovered. Profiling relied on immunoSEQ multiplex PCR, and the TCRdb table lists in-frame clones only, not all of them. The sample yields more than 200,000 clones, 87% seen once. This receptor was taken from a man aged 25-40 years who had recovered from COVID-19. The sample comprised PBMCs or T cells enriched from blood (not recorded which). The chain uses TRBV19 and TRBJ1-2, with 7 bases fitting TRBD1. This CDR3 reads CASRLTGQEGYGYTF. The CDR3 bases are TGTGCCAGTAGATTAACCGGACAGGAGGGCTATGGCTACACCTTC.